This T cell receptor (beta chain) was documented in a study of early T cells in non-severe SARS-CoV-2 infection. Study information: Sequencing of bulk RNA from unsorted whole blood was done, without chain pairing. Study-wide points: Matching results from VDJdb favored anti-spike CD8 responses, leaving private and CD4 specificities undetected.

Molecules of cDNA were individually given unique molecular identifiers that were attached to them. TCRdb re-called the 5' RACE reads through MiXCR, storing one row per CDR3 protein. The table shows approximately 35,000 distinct CDR3 sequences, with roughly 4.2% occurring only once. By share, this clonotype ranks as medium-sized. Its antigen is unidentified. V lost 4 bases and J 10 bases, leaving 19 bases between the germline ends. Per the germline V gene, CDR1 is SGHTA and CDR2 is FQGNSA. The CDR3 runs to 14 residues. The chain uses TRBV7-2 and TRBJ1-1, with D possibly matching TRBD1 (6 bases). The TCR originated in an adult who was a healthcare worker with PCR-confirmed SARS-CoV-2 infection or an uninfected control (not recorded which). Sequencing input: whole blood. CDR3: CASSSRGIGGTAFF. The CDR3 nucleotides read TGTGCCAGCAGCTCCCGCGGTATCGGGGGCACAGCTTTCTTT.